Listed here are 17 T cell receptor beta chains from one sample, sequenced in a study of blood T cell repertoires in COVID-19. The table came from immunoSEQ multiplex PCR; TCRdb's copy has only in-frame clones and leaves some out. The sample shows a few hundred thousand clones, approximately 90% of them seen only once. Material for sequencing was peripheral blood. The origin of the receptors is a woman in her thirties or forties who had recovered from COVID-19.

V is TRBV2 and J is TRBJ2-2; D remains ambiguous. CDR3 length equals 12 residues. V lost 4 bases to trimming and J lost 4 bases, with 4 bases between them. Germline CDR1 and CDR2: SNHLY and FYNNEI. CDR3: CASSVSTGELFF. The CDR3 DNA reads TGTGCCAGCAGTGTTAGCACCGGGGAGCTGTTTTTT.

V is TRBV5-5 and J is TRBJ2-5; TRBD2 agrees at 15 bases. The J segment lost 5 bases and the V segment lost 4 bases, leaving 9 bases of the junction unmatched. The CDR3 sequence is 17 residues long. Germline lookup yields CDR1 SGHKS and CDR2 YYEKEE (reference sequence). The CDR3 DNA follows: TGTGCCAGCAGCCCAACCGGGACTAGCGGGAGGTGGGAGACCCAGTACTTC. Amino acids: CASSPTGTSGRWETQYF.

This clone was observed once. The rearrangement uses TRBV7-9 and TRBJ2-3; D uncertain. V lost 3 bases and J lost 5, with 3 bases in between. The CDR3 extends over 11 amino acids. Germline V gene data show CDR1 as SEHNR and CDR2 as FQNEAQ (reference sequence). The CDR3 DNA reads as TGTGCCAGCAGCTTCGGAGATACGCAGTATTTT. Amino acids: CASSFGDTQYF.

This clone was seen just once. The rearrangement joins TRBV14 to TRBJ1-2; weak D call: TRBD1 (5 bases). The germline V and J ends were trimmed by 1 base and 8 bases, with 14 bases remaining between them. The CDR3 totals 14 residues. CDR1 SGHDN and CDR2 FVKESK come from the germline V gene. DNA of the CDR3: TGTGCCAGCAGCCAAGCCCGGGGGACGGGGGGCTACACCTTC. This encodes CASSQARGTGGYTF.

This clone has only one observation. The rearrangement links TRBV7-2 to TRBJ1-5; 9 nucleotides agree with TRBD1. This CDR3 region has 13 residues. Per germline, CDR1 SGHTA and CDR2 FQGNSA. V lost 4 bases to trimming and J lost 6 bases; unmatched junction nucleotides: 1. The CDR3 DNA is TGTGCCAGCAGCTCACAGGGGGCTCAGCCCCAGCATTTT. Translating it yields CASSSQGAQPQHF.

The V and J genes are TRBV19 and TRBJ1-5; TRBD1 is a possible D gene (5 bases). The CDR3 length is 14 residues. Per the germline V gene, CDR1 is LNHDA and CDR2 is SQIVND (reference sequence). Trimming shortened V by 10 bases and J by 7 bases, and 20 bases separated the two germline ends. CDR3 sequence: CATLRGGPGQPQHF. The CDR3, as DNA: TGTGCCACCCTCCGAGGAGGGCCAGGGCAGCCCCAGCATTTT.

The gene calls are TRBV30 and TRBJ1-6, with TRBD1 identical over 9 bases. The germline CDR1 and CDR2 sequences are GTSNPN and SVGIG (reference sequence). CDR3 length: 15 amino acids. The junction had 5 bases not matched to a gene; V was cut back by 4 bases and J by 4 bases. For the CDR3, the DNA is TGTGCCTGGACGCGACAGGGGGTTTATAATTCACCCCTCCACTTT. Its translation is CAWTRQGVYNSPLHF.

V usage is TRBV7-2 and J usage is TRBJ2-2; 7 positions agree with TRBD2. The V gene end was trimmed by 0 bases and the J gene end by 6 bases; junction bases not matched to a gene: 10. CDR3 length equals 17 residues. Per germline, CDR1 SGHTA and CDR2 FQGNSA. CDR3 DNA: TGTGCCAGCAGCTTAGCGCCTGGCGGGAGTGGGGCCGGGGAGCTGTTTTTT. Translated, it gives CASSLAPGGSGAGELFF.

The chain is built from TRBV18 and TRBJ2-5; D call uncertain. The germline V gene has CDR1 KGHSH and CDR2 LQKENI. There are 13 residues in the CDR3. V dropped 3 bases and J dropped 1 base, with 6 bases sitting between them. The CDR3 is CASSPLGQETQYF. Here the CDR3 DNA reads TGTGCCAGCTCACCGCTCGGCCAAGAGACCCAGTACTTC. The full variable domain, rest sourced from reference TRBV18 and TRBJ2-5, is NAGVMQNPRHLVRRRGQEARLRCSPMKGHSHVYWYRQLPEEGLKFMVYLQKENIIDESGMPKERFSAEFPKEGPSILRIQQVVRGDSAAYFCASSPLGQETQYFGPGTRLLVL.

J is TRBJ2-7 and V is TRBV4-2; D may be TRBD2 (7 bases). The CDR3 loop spans 15 amino acids. Germline CDR1 and CDR2: LGHNA and YNFKEQ. V dropped 0 bases and J dropped 2 bases, with 11 bases sitting between them. The chain's CDR3 is CASSQDGGRTYEQYF. CDR3 sequence (DNA): TGTGCCAGCAGCCAAGACGGGGGGCGCACCTACGAGCAGTACTTC.

The chain employs TRBV15 and TRBJ2-7, with TRBD2 identical over 9 bases. Per the germline V gene, CDR1 is LNHNV and CDR2 is YYDKDF (reference sequence). The J segment lost 0 bases and the V segment lost 5 bases, leaving 2 bases of the junction unmatched. The CDR3 is 14 amino acids. The CDR3, as DNA: TGTGCCACCAGCCCGACTAGCGGCTCCTACGAGCAGTACTTC. This encodes CATSPTSGSYEQYF. The entire variable domain, with the rest obtained from reference TRBV15 and TRBJ2-7, is as follows: DAMVIQNPRYQVTQFGKPVTLSCSQTLNHNVMYWYQQKSSQAPKLLFHYYDKDFNNEADTPDNFQSRRPNTSFCFLDIRSPGLGDTAMYLCATSPTSGSYEQYFGPGTRLTVT.

This chain connects TRBV24-1 to TRBJ2-2, with 7 nucleotides matching TRBD1. In germline, CDR1 is KGHDR, CDR2 SFDVKD. This CDR3 has 16 residues. V gave up 7 bases and J gave up 0 bases; unmatched junction bases: 7. This CDR3 reads CATSRIGTANTGELFF. The CDR3 DNA reads TGTGCCACCAGCAGAATCGGGACAGCGAACACCGGGGAGCTGTTTTTT.

The chain uses TRBV6-2 or TRBV6-3 and TRBJ1-5, with 7 positions matching TRBD1. J was trimmed by 4 bases and V by 6 bases; bases with no gene match: 9. Germline CDR1 reads MNHEY; CDR2 reads SVGEGT. The CDR3 has 15 amino acids. CDR3 nucleotides: TGTGCCAGCAGCGGGCAGGGGGTCGGAAATCAGCCCCAGCATTTT. Amino acid sequence: CASSGQGVGNQPQHF.

Many counts were recorded for this clone. The V and J genes are TRBV29-1 and TRBJ1-2, with D possibly being TRBD1 (6 bases). The germline gives CDR1 SQVTM, CDR2 ANQGSEA. The CDR3 contains 12 residues. Trimming stripped 7 bases from V and 7 bases from J, with 16 bases between. DNA of the CDR3: TGCAGCGGGATACAGGGTCTAGGTGGCTACACCTTC. This encodes CSGIQGLGGYTF.

The chain recombines TRBV25-1 with TRBJ1-1; D is possibly TRBD1 (5 bases). The CDR3 is 13 residues long. Trimming left V 7 bases short and J 3 bases short, with 12 bases between. Germline V gene data show CDR1 as MGHDK and CDR2 as SYGVNS. The CDR3 here is CASTKGLDTEAFF. The CDR3 region has the DNA TGTGCCAGCACCAAGGGGTTGGACACTGAAGCTTTCTTT.

The rearrangement links TRBV18 to TRBJ2-3; D gene ambiguous. Germline values: CDR1 KGHSH, CDR2 LQKENI. CDR3 length: 14 residues. Trimming cost V 0 bases and J 0 bases, with 4 bases left between them. The CDR3 region is CASSPPVSTDTQYF. The DNA of the CDR3 is TGTGCCAGCTCACCACCCGTCAGCACAGATACGCAGTATTTT.

The chain employs TRBV29-1 and TRBJ2-3, with 12 bases fitting TRBD2. J lost 5 bases, V lost 0 bases, and 6 bases had no gene match. The CDR3 runs 16 residues. Per germline, CDR1 SQVTM and CDR2 ANQGSEA. The CDR3, as DNA: TGCAGCGTTGAAGACCCGACTAGCGGGAGTCAAGATACGCAGTATTTT. Translation gives CSVEDPTSGSQDTQYF.